Presented here are 28 T cell receptor beta chains from one specimen sequenced in a study of T cells in Graves' hyperthyroidism and ophthalmopathy (dated by TCRdb to 2018 to 2020). The method was multiplex PCR. Sequencer: Illumina HiSeq 2000. The TCR beta CDR3 regions were amplified from the RNA transcripts. For the first round of RT-PCR on the TCR CDR3, the HTBI primer set was used together with the Qiagen OneStep RT-PCR kit. In-frame beta chains were kept once TCRdb had trimmed the public reads at Q25 with fastp and called clones with MiXCR. Each CDR3 protein appears once, grouped with its most common genes and DNA. This sample holds about 280,000 distinct CDR3 sequences; less than 30% were observed only once. The ten most abundant clones make up about 25% of the sample. Input material: blood. These receptors came from a man aged 35-49 years with Graves' hyperthyroidism that later progressed to Graves' ophthalmopathy.

This clonotype was found many times. V usage is TRBV18 and J usage is TRBJ1-1; the match to TRBD1 covers 11 bases. This CDR3 has 14 amino acids. The V segment lost 4 bases and the J segment 7 bases; nucleotides outside the gene matches: 5. The germline V gene encodes CDR1 KGHSH and CDR2 LQKENI. CDR3 nucleotide sequence: TGTGCCAGCTCACGAAGGACAGGGGGCGATGAAGCTTTCTTT. The encoded protein is CASSRRTGGDEAFF.

J is TRBJ2-5 and V is TRBV20-1; 7 nucleotides align to TRBD1. J gave up 1 base and V 4 bases, and 0 bases lay outside the gene matches. Per germline, CDR1 DFQATT and CDR2 SNEGSKA (reference sequence). This CDR3 spans 12 amino acids. This chain's CDR3 is CSANRGQETQYF. Here the CDR3 DNA reads TGCAGTGCTAACAGGGGCCAAGAGACCCAGTACTTC.

This clonotype was observed many times. The chain employs TRBV19 and TRBJ1-2, with D unresolved. V was clipped by 1 base and J by 2 bases, with 8 bases between them. From germline, CDR1 is LNHDA and CDR2 SQIVND (reference sequence). CDR3 length: 14 residues. The DNA for the CDR3 is TGTGCCAGTAGTATAGTAGGGAAGAACTATGGCTACACCTTC. Protein sequence: CASSIVGKNYGYTF.

In its sample, this clonotype was seen many times. J is TRBJ2-5 and V is TRBV10-1; no reliable D call. Trimming cost V 2 bases and J 5 bases, with 9 bases left between them. Germline V gene data show CDR1 as WNHNN and CDR2 as SYGVQD (reference sequence). This CDR3 contains 13 residues. The CDR3 loop reads CASSETAGETQYF. CDR3 in DNA: TGCGCCAGCAGTGAGACAGCTGGGGAGACCCAGTACTTC.

This clonotype was seen at least ten times. This sequence joins TRBV12-3 or TRBV12-4 and TRBJ2-7; perhaps TRBD1 as D (5 bases). The CDR3 sequence is 13 residues long. Trimming shortened V by 6 bases and J by 2 bases, and 11 bases separated the two germline ends. The chain's CDR3 is CASRGPAAYEQYF. The CDR3 DNA reads TGTGCCAGCAGGGGGCCGGCCGCCTACGAGCAGTACTTC.

The table lists this clonotype with many counts. The V gene is TRBV5-1, the J gene TRBJ2-4; 12 bases fit TRBD2. The CDR3 has 19 amino acids. Germline V gene sequence: CDR1 SGHRS, CDR2 YFSETQ. V lost 0 bases to trimming and J lost 0 bases; unmatched junction nucleotides: 7. The CDR3 sequence: CASSLGLAGVDLAKNIQYF. The CDR3 DNA is TGCGCCAGCAGCTTGGGACTAGCGGGAGTAGATCTAGCCAAAAACATTCAGTACTTC.

A single count supports this clonotype. The chain recombines TRBV27 with TRBJ1-4; 7 bases fit TRBD1. Unmatched junction bases numbered 7, after V lost 3 bases and J lost 0 bases. Looked up from germline, CDR1 is MNHEY and CDR2 is SMNVEV (reference sequence). CDR3 length: 17 amino acids. CDR3 protein: CASSFDRAPATNEKLFF. The CDR3 nucleotides are TGTGCCAGCAGTTTCGACAGGGCCCCTGCAACTAATGAAAAACTGTTTTTT. The whole variable domain, remainder taken from reference TRBV27 and TRBJ1-4, is EAQVTQNPRYLITVTGKKLTVTCSQNMNHEYMSWYRQDPGLGLRQIYYSMNVEVTDKGDVPEGYKVSRKEKRNFPLILESPSPNQTSLYFCASSFDRAPATNEKLFFGSGTQLSVL.

This chain uses TRBV12-3 or TRBV12-4 with TRBJ2-2; 11 bases match TRBD2. V was pared by 11 bases and J by 2 bases, with 4 bases of the junction left unmatched. CDR3 length equals 14 residues. The CDR3 DNA sequence: TGTGCCGGGGGGACTAGCGGTAACACCGGGGAGCTGTTTTTT. Its protein is CAGGTSGNTGELFF.

This clonotype was seen only a few times. V usage is TRBV6-1 and J usage is TRBJ1-6; D is undetermined. V was pared by 1 base and J by 7 bases, with 11 bases between. Germline values: CDR1 MNHNS, CDR2 SASEGT. CDR3 length: 15 residues. CDR3 DNA sequence: TGTGCCAGCAGTGAAGGTTTGGCAGCAAATTCACCCCTCCACTTT. This gives the protein CASSEGLAANSPLHF.

This rearrangement joins TRBV28 to TRBJ2-7; 7 bases match TRBD2. CDR1 is MDHEN, CDR2 SYDVKM, per germline. The CDR3 has 18 amino acids. With 3 bases clipped from V and 5 bases from J, the junction kept 19 bases outside the gene matches. For the CDR3, the DNA is TGTGCCAGCAGTTTTGGCCTAGCGGAAGGGATAACCGCGAACGAGCAGTACTTC. This sequence encodes CASSFGLAEGITANEQYF.

The CDR3 DNA reads as TGTGCCAGCAGCCCTGGGGGTATGGAAGCTTTCTTT. This codes for CASSPGGMEAFF. V gene TRBV9 combines with J gene TRBJ1-1; possibly TRBD1 for D (5 bases). The germline V and J ends were trimmed by 4 bases and 8 bases, with 12 bases remaining between them. This CDR3 has 12 residues. Germline lookup yields CDR1 SGDLS and CDR2 YYNGEE.

There are many counts of this clonotype. The chain combines TRBV7-2 with TRBJ2-5; D gene ambiguous. This CDR3 is built from 12 residues. V was pared by 0 bases and J by 10 bases, with 9 bases between. The V gene's germline CDR1 is SGHTA and CDR2 FQGNSA. CDR3 protein: CASSLAPTRQYF. The DNA for the CDR3 is TGTGCCAGCAGCTTAGCGCCAACTCGCCAGTACTTC.

This chain connects TRBV2 to TRBJ2-2; D is ambiguous. CDR3 size: 14 residues. CDR1 and CDR2 (germline): SNHLY, FYNNEI. Trimming stripped 0 bases from V and 3 bases from J, with 5 bases between. CDR3 loop: CASSEASYTGELFF. DNA for the CDR3: TGTGCCAGCAGTGAAGCTTCGTACACCGGGGAGCTGTTTTTT.

This clonotype was picked up many times. The chain recombines TRBV18 with TRBJ2-7, with TRBD2 matching over 8 bases. There are 15 residues in the CDR3. The V gene end was trimmed by 3 bases and the J gene end by 5 bases; junction bases not matched to a gene: 9. Germline V gene sequence: CDR1 KGHSH, CDR2 LQKENI. This chain's CDR3 is CASSPTSGDEDEQYF. CDR3 DNA: TGTGCCAGCTCACCTACTAGCGGCGATGAGGACGAGCAGTACTTC.

As to this clonotype: At one end, the junction sequence differs from germline, possibly due to a read error. The DNA of the CDR3 is TGTGCCAGCAGTGACTCGGGACAGTTCTACGAGCAGTACTTC. This sequence encodes CASSDSGQFYEQYF. V usage is TRBV6-5 and J usage is TRBJ2-7; 7 bases line up with TRBD1. This CDR3 comprises 14 residues. The germline CDR1 and CDR2 sequences are MNHEY and SVGAGI.

The sample holds many counts of this clonotype. The chain is built from TRBV20-1 and TRBJ2-4; D may be TRBD1 (5 bases). There are 15 residues in the CDR3. The germline gives CDR1 DFQATT, CDR2 SNEGSKA (reference sequence). The germline V and J ends were trimmed by 6 bases and 0 bases, with 15 bases remaining between them. Here the CDR3 reads CSALTVAIAKNIQYF. CDR3 bases: TGCAGTGCCTTGACAGTCGCAATAGCCAAAAACATTCAGTACTTC.

The sample holds many counts of this clonotype. The chain carries TRBV12-3 or TRBV12-4 and TRBJ2-2; D uncertain. The CDR3 loop spans 14 amino acids. Trimming pared 6 bases from V and 7 bases from J, leaving 15 bases between. For the CDR3, the DNA is TGTGCCAGCAGGACTCAGGCGACGGGCGGGGAGCTGTTTTTT. Translation gives CASRTQATGGELFF.

The CDR3 nucleotides read TGTGCCAGCAGCCAAGACCGCTTAGGTCCCCGCACTGAAGCTTTCTTT. This codes for CASSQDRLGPRTEAFF. The chain couples TRBV7-3 to TRBJ1-1; D is undetermined. Germline V gene lookup returns CDR1 SGHTA and CDR2 FQGTGA. Trimming took off 5 bases at V and 4 bases at J, with 20 bases between the two ends. The CDR3 is made up of 16 amino acids.

This clonotype was seen at least ten times. The V call is TRBV28, the J call TRBJ1-1; no clear D. Trimming took 2 bases from V and 6 from J, leaving 10 bases between them. Germline lookup yields CDR1 MDHEN and CDR2 SYDVKM. The CDR3 consists of 13 residues. CDR3 amino acids: CASSLPTLAEAFF. CDR3 nucleotide sequence: TGTGCCAGCAGTTTACCTACCCTGGCTGAAGCTTTCTTT. The entire variable domain, with the rest obtained from reference TRBV28 and TRBJ1-1, is as follows: DVKVTQSSRYLVKRTGEKVFLECVQDMDHENMFWYRQDPGLGLRLIYFSYDVKMKEKGDIPEGYSVSREKKERFSLILESASTNQTSMYLCASSLPTLAEAFFGQGTRLTVV.

At least ten counts were recorded for this clonotype. The rearrangement links TRBV5-1 to TRBJ2-5; no definite D call. The CDR3 covers 15 residues. The germline gives CDR1 SGHRS, CDR2 YFSETQ. V lost 4 bases to trimming and J lost 2 bases, with 15 bases between them. CDR3: CASSQEGKRQETQYF. The CDR3 DNA is TGCGCCAGCAGCCAAGAAGGGAAGAGGCAAGAGACCCAGTACTTC.

At least ten counts were recorded for this clonotype. The chain uses TRBV4-1 and TRBJ2-2; D is possibly TRBD2 (6 bases). The V gene's germline CDR1 is MGHRA and CDR2 YSYEKL. The length of the CDR3 is 18 residues. Between the trimmed V and J ends, which lost 4 bases and 1 base, there was a span of 19 bases. The CDR3 DNA reads TGCGCCAGCAGCCTAAGGGGAGAGGTGACTAGGAACACCGGGGAGCTGTTTTTT. Its protein is CASSLRGEVTRNTGELFF.

This clonotype was seen many times. The chain employs TRBV7-2 and TRBJ2-5; D might be TRBD1 or TRBD2, each matching 5 bases. CDR1 is SGHTA, CDR2 FQGNSA, per germline. V lost 5 bases to trimming and J lost 1 base, with 17 bases between them. The CDR3 is made up of 16 amino acids. CDR3 residues: CASSIVMRGPQETQYF. CDR3 DNA: TGTGCCAGCAGCATCGTAATGAGGGGCCCCCAAGAGACCCAGTACTTC.

This clonotype has a count of ten or more. V gene TRBV27 combines with J gene TRBJ1-1, with D possibly being TRBD1 (6 bases). The CDR3 length is 14 residues. Germline assignment: CDR1 MNHEY and CDR2 SMNVEV (reference sequence). Trimming removed 5 bases from V and 4 bases from J, with 14 bases in between. This CDR3 reads CASSLQGGITEAFF. In DNA, the CDR3 is TGTGCCAGCAGTCTACAGGGTGGGATCACTGAAGCTTTCTTT.

For this clonotype: Just one base apart from a much larger clone, this may be a read error. This chain uses TRBV27 with TRBJ1-4; 7 nucleotides match TRBD1. J lost 7 bases, V lost 5 bases, and 7 bases had no gene match. Germline V CDR1 and CDR2: MNHEY, SMNVEV (reference sequence). The CDR3 covers 14 residues. As DNA, the CDR3 is TGTGCCAGCAGTCCCCAACAGGGGATTGAAAAACTGTTTTTT. Amino acid sequence: CASSPQQGIEKLFF.

This clonotype has at least ten counts. This sequence joins TRBV18 and TRBJ1-2; D unresolved. The CDR3 is made up of 13 amino acids. Trimming removed 3 bases at V and 1 base at J, with 6 bases between. Germline lookup yields CDR1 KGHSH and CDR2 LQKENI. The CDR3 DNA reads as TGTGCCAGCTCACCTTCAGATAACTATGGCTACACCTTC. Translated: CASSPSDNYGYTF.

V is TRBV4-2 and J is TRBJ2-5; D gene unclear. V gave up 1 base and J gave up 1 base, with 16 bases separating them. The CDR3 is made up of 17 amino acids. The germline gives CDR1 LGHNA, CDR2 YNFKEQ. The CDR3 spells CASSQGKASTFQETQYF. CDR3 in DNA: TGTGCCAGCAGCCAAGGGAAGGCTAGTACTTTCCAAGAGACCCAGTACTTC.

This clonotype occurred many times. The chain carries TRBV6-1 and TRBJ1-2; D is undetermined. The CDR3 runs 14 residues. V lost 2 bases and J 2 bases, leaving 9 bases between the germline ends. The germline V gene encodes CDR1 MNHNS and CDR2 SASEGT. The CDR3 here is CASSENRKNYGYTF. As DNA, the CDR3 is TGTGCCAGCAGTGAAAATCGCAAAAACTATGGCTACACCTTC.

The table lists this clonotype with many counts. This chain connects TRBV6-1 to TRBJ2-7, with D maybe TRBD1 (5 bases). The germline V gene has CDR1 MNHNS and CDR2 SASEGT. The CDR3 has 13 residues. Trimming cost V 4 bases and J 3 bases, with 10 bases left between them. CDR3 sequence reads: CASSAREDYEQYF. CDR3 coding DNA: TGTGCCAGCAGTGCCAGGGAAGACTACGAGCAGTACTTC.